What follows describes a single TCR beta chain. The germline gives CDR1 SGHTA, CDR2 FQGTGA. CDR3 length: 17 residues. V was clipped by 5 bases and J by 1 base; unmatched bases: 9. The sample belongs to a study of blood T cells in healthy people across ages. Together with a sample-barcoded 5' primer, a J-beta primer mix was included in a second PCR lasting roughly 6 to 12 cycles. TCRdb re-called the 5' RACE reads through MiXCR, storing one row per CDR3 protein. This sample has roughly 1,700,000 distinct CDR3 sequences, with 28% found just once. Drawn from each donor were ten milliliters of peripheral blood.

Sequenced material: blood. The receptor's source is a woman aged 30 to 39 in good health. V usage is TRBV7-3 and J usage is TRBJ2-1, with TRBD2 matching 9 bases. The CDR3 DNA sequence: TGTGCCAGCAGCGACTCAGCCCTAGCGGGGTCCTACAATGAGCAGTTCTTC. Protein: CASSDSALAGSYNEQFF.